These 28 T cell receptor beta chains were all obtained from the same sample, sequenced in a study of T cell repertoires in cytomegalovirus infection. TCRdb re-analysed the reads in MiXCR, keeping a single row per CDR3 protein. The sample holds some 150,000 distinct CDR3 sequences, 20% to 30% seen once. The sequencing sample was made of PBMCs. These receptors were obtained from a human donor in good health (CMV status not recorded). Some clones in this sample may be carry-over from other donors' samples.

The chain carries TRBV9 and TRBJ2-3; 8 nucleotides match TRBD2. CDR3 size: 19 residues. J gave up 1 base and V 0 bases, and 13 bases lay outside the gene matches. From germline, CDR1 is SGDLS and CDR2 YYNGEE. Here the CDR3 DNA reads TGTGCCAGCAGCGTAGAGTTGGCGGGAGGCGGAGTGGGCACAGATACGCAGTATTTT. Amino acids: CASSVELAGGGVGTDTQYF.

This clonotype was seen only a few times. This chain connects TRBV12-3 or TRBV12-4 to TRBJ1-4, with 7 bases aligning to TRBD1. This CDR3 is built from 17 residues. J was trimmed by 5 bases and V by 6 bases; bases with no gene match: 15. This chain's CDR3 is CASSATRETGLNEKLFF. Here the CDR3 DNA reads TGTGCCAGCAGCGCTACGCGGGAGACAGGGCTCAATGAAAAACTGTTTTTT.

This clonotype appeared a few times. This chain links TRBV5-4 with TRBJ2-7; 7 nucleotides agree with TRBD1. This CDR3 is built from 17 residues. V was pared by 0 bases and J by 2 bases, with 11 bases of the junction left unmatched. Germline V CDR1 and CDR2: SGHNT, YYREEE (reference sequence). CDR3 region: CASSLGSGQRGTYEQYF. The CDR3 nucleotides are TGTGCCAGCAGCTTGGGATCGGGACAGAGGGGAACCTACGAGCAGTACTTC.

The chain uses TRBV20-1 and TRBJ2-3, with D possibly matching TRBD2 (5 bases). Deletions cut 5 bases from V and 0 bases from J, with 12 bases between. Germline V gene sequence: CDR1 DFQATT, CDR2 SNEGSKA (reference sequence). This CDR3 is 14 amino acids long. CDR3 DNA sequence: TGCAGTGCTGCAGAGGGTTACAGCACAGATACGCAGTATTTT. Translating it yields CSAAEGYSTDTQYF.

This clonotype has more than one count but fewer than ten. The rearrangement uses TRBV11-2 and TRBJ2-7, with no clear D. Germline V gene sequence: CDR1 SGHAT, CDR2 FQNNGV. The CDR3 is made up of 14 amino acids. The V end was cut by 1 base, the J end by 2 bases, with 9 bases between. CDR3: CASSLGVETYEQYF. DNA for the CDR3: TGTGCCAGCAGCTTAGGGGTGGAAACCTACGAGCAGTACTTC.

This clonotype was counted at least ten times. V is TRBV7-6 and J is TRBJ1-1; no definite D call. With 4 bases removed from V and 0 bases from J, the gap between germline ends came to 9 bases. This CDR3 comprises 14 residues. Germline values: CDR1 SGHVS, CDR2 FNYEAQ. The CDR3 protein is CASSSGPLNTEAFF. DNA for the CDR3: TGTGCCAGCAGCTCAGGACCGTTGAACACTGAAGCTTTCTTT. The whole variable domain, filled in from reference TRBV7-6 and TRBJ1-1, reads GAGVSQSPRYKVTKRGQDVALRCDPISGHVSLYWYRQALGQGPEFLTYFNYEAQQDKSGLPNDRFSAERPEGSISTLTIQRTEQRDSAMYRCASSSGPLNTEAFFGQGTRLTVV.

This chain joins TRBV11-2 and TRBJ2-7; TRBD1 aligns across 7 bases. Germline values: CDR1 SGHAT, CDR2 FQNNGV. The trim removed 2 bases at V and 0 bases at J, leaving 13 bases unmatched. The CDR3 covers 18 residues. The CDR3 DNA sequence: TGTGCCAGCAGCTTATGGGGTCTCAGGGGGACCTTCTCCTACGAGCAGTACTTC. It yields the protein CASSLWGLRGTFSYEQYF.

A few counts support this clonotype. The gene calls are TRBV20-1 and TRBJ1-2, with D tentatively TRBD1 (6 bases). CDR1 is DFQATT and CDR2 is SNEGSKA in the germline V gene (reference sequence). The V and J ends lost 6 bases and 8 bases respectively, with 19 bases between them. CDR3 size: 13 residues. This CDR3 reads CSAGLGGGEGYTF. Here the CDR3 DNA reads TGCAGTGCCGGGTTGGGGGGCGGGGAAGGCTACACCTTC.

This clonotype was recorded many times. The CDR3 loop is CASSLGGLAGHTQYF. CDR3 DNA sequence: TGTGCCAGCAGTTTAGGGGGACTAGCGGGACATACGCAGTATTTT. The rearrangement uses TRBV28 and TRBJ2-3; 13 positions match TRBD2. Germline V lookup: CDR1 MDHEN, CDR2 SYDVKM. The CDR3 length is 15 residues. V was clipped by 2 bases and J by 7 bases; unmatched bases: 3.

This clonotype was found a few times. This chain links TRBV19 with TRBJ2-4, with D perhaps matching TRBD1 (6 bases). V dropped 6 bases and J dropped 6 bases, with 12 bases sitting between them. Germline CDR1 is LNHDA and CDR2 is SQIVND (reference sequence). The CDR3 covers 13 residues. The CDR3 loop is CASSQGRINIQYF. Here the CDR3 DNA reads TGTGCCAGTAGCCAGGGGCGGATAAACATTCAGTACTTC.

This rearrangement joins TRBV29-1 to TRBJ2-5, with D perhaps matching TRBD1 (5 bases). The germline CDR1 and CDR2 sequences are SQVTM and ANQGSEA. This CDR3 comprises 13 residues. Trimming pared 3 bases from V and 2 bases from J, leaving 10 bases between. The CDR3 DNA reads as TGCAGCGTTGATAGGGGCTTACAAGAGACCCAGTACTTC. Residues: CSVDRGLQETQYF.

The genes are TRBV5-4 and TRBJ2-5, with a weak D call TRBD1 (5 bases). This CDR3 spans 14 amino acids. Germline loops: CDR1 SGHNT, CDR2 YYREEE (reference sequence). The ends were cut back, 1 base at V and 4 bases at J, with 11 bases in the middle. The CDR3 region has the DNA TGTGCCAGCAGCTTGCCCACTCAGGGAGAGACCCAGTACTTC. Protein: CASSLPTQGETQYF.

This clonotype was seen many times. The V gene is TRBV7-2, the J gene TRBJ2-7, with 11 bases that match TRBD2. CDR1 and CDR2 from the germline V gene are SGHTA and FQGNSA. J gave up 2 bases and V 4 bases, and 4 bases lay outside the gene matches. The CDR3 has 15 residues. In DNA, the CDR3 is TGTGCCAGCAGCTATAGCGGGAGGGCCACCTACGAGCAGTACTTC. Protein product: CASSYSGRATYEQYF.

This clonotype was observed many times. This chain joins TRBV28 and TRBJ2-5; 7 bases align to TRBD2. The CDR3 covers 15 residues. With 6 bases clipped from V and 5 bases from J, the junction kept 12 bases outside the gene matches. Looked up from germline, CDR1 is MDHEN and CDR2 is SYDVKM. The CDR3 sequence: CASSRQDKGGETQYF. The DNA of the CDR3 is TGTGCCAGCAGCAGACAAGACAAGGGAGGGGAGACCCAGTACTTC.

This clonotype has at least ten counts. The J gene is TRBJ1-1, the V gene TRBV7-3, with a tentative D call TRBD1 (6 bases). The V gene lost 5 bases and the J gene lost 5 bases, with 12 bases spanning the gap. The CDR3 has 13 residues. The germline V gene encodes CDR1 SGHTA and CDR2 FQGTGA. The CDR3 DNA sequence: TGTGCCAGCAGCGTACAGGGTCAAACTGAAGCTTTCTTT. Its protein is CASSVQGQTEAFF. The entire variable domain, with the rest obtained from reference TRBV7-3 and TRBJ1-1, is as follows: GAGVSQTPSNKVTEKGKYVELRCDPISGHTALYWYRQSLGQGPEFLIYFQGTGAADDSGLPNDRFFAVRPEGSVSTLKIQRTERGDSAVYLCASSVQGQTEAFFGQGTRLTVV.

This clonotype was seen a few times. V is TRBV28 and J is TRBJ1-5; the D is unclear. Trimming stripped 10 bases from V and 7 bases from J, with 23 bases between. This CDR3 region has 15 residues. In germline, CDR1 is MDHEN, CDR2 SYDVKM. CDR3 in amino acids: CATRGAVAGGQPQHF. The CDR3 bases are TGTGCCACCCGAGGTGCGGTGGCAGGAGGGCAGCCCCAGCATTTT.

This clonotype was counted at least ten times. The chain employs TRBV7-2 and TRBJ2-7, with 10 bases aligning to TRBD1. Germline V CDR1 and CDR2: SGHTA, FQGNSA. Trimming cost V 4 bases and J 5 bases; bases outside gene matches: 5. The CDR3 consists of 14 residues. The CDR3 region is CASSSRQGAHEQYF. In DNA form, the CDR3 reads TGTGCCAGCAGCTCCCGACAGGGGGCCCACGAGCAGTACTTC.

V usage is TRBV28 and J usage is TRBJ2-3; possibly TRBD2 for D (5 bases). The CDR3 is 16 residues long. Trimming removed 3 bases from V and 5 bases from J, with 18 bases in between. Per germline, CDR1 MDHEN and CDR2 SYDVKM. Here the CDR3 reads CASSFPTLAPRDTQYF. CDR3 DNA: TGTGCCAGCAGTTTTCCCACGCTAGCTCCAAGAGATACGCAGTATTTT.

The CDR3 DNA sequence: TGTGCCAGCAGCCCCCGGGGTAGCGGGCCCGGTTCCTACGAGCAGTACTTC. Amino acids: CASSPRGSGPGSYEQYF. The chain employs TRBV7-9 and TRBJ2-7; 7 bases map to TRBD2. V lost 5 bases to trimming and J lost 1 base; unmatched junction nucleotides: 14. This CDR3 region has 17 residues. Germline values: CDR1 SEHNR, CDR2 FQNEAQ (reference sequence).

The V and J genes are TRBV28 and TRBJ2-7; D is unresolved. From germline, CDR1 is MDHEN and CDR2 SYDVKM. V was clipped by 7 bases and J by 1 base, with 14 bases between them. The CDR3 sequence is 14 residues long. The CDR3 protein is CASTRLAASYEQYF. Written as DNA, the CDR3 is TGTGCCAGCACCAGGCTGGCAGCTTCCTACGAGCAGTACTTC.

In this sample, this clonotype turned up a few times. The CDR3, as DNA: TGTGCCAGCAGCGTTTCAGGGGCTTCCGGTTATGGCTACACCTTC. It encodes CASSVSGASGYGYTF. This chain connects TRBV6-1 to TRBJ1-2; possible D gene TRBD1, 6 bases. V lost 6 bases to trimming and J lost 5 bases, with 19 bases between them. Germline assignment: CDR1 MNHNS and CDR2 SASEGT. CDR3 length equals 15 residues.

In its sample, this clonotype was seen a few times. V and J are TRBV28 and TRBJ2-7; a weak D match, TRBD1 (5 bases). CDR1 is MDHEN, CDR2 SYDVKM, per germline. The CDR3 covers 14 residues. The V end lost 1 base, the J end lost 0 bases, and 7 bases lay between the germline ends. The CDR3 DNA sequence: TGTGCCAGCAGTTTATCCGACAGCTCCTACGAGCAGTACTTC. It is translated as CASSLSDSSYEQYF.

This clonotype was detected a few times. The rearrangement uses TRBV12-3 or TRBV12-4 and TRBJ2-3, with D tentatively TRBD1 (6 bases). Between the trimmed V and J ends, which lost 5 bases and 4 bases, there was a span of 16 bases. This CDR3 is built from 15 residues. The CDR3 spells CASSGALTGPDTQYF. DNA for the CDR3: TGTGCCAGCAGTGGAGCCCTCACAGGGCCAGATACGCAGTATTTT.

This clonotype was detected ten times or more. V usage is TRBV28 and J usage is TRBJ1-5; weak D call: TRBD1 (5 bases). The CDR3 spans 14 residues. V dropped 10 bases and J dropped 7 bases, with 20 bases sitting between them. In germline, CDR1 is MDHEN, CDR2 SYDVKM. The CDR3 loop is CANPGGRGGQPQHF. CDR3 DNA sequence: TGTGCCAACCCAGGAGGGAGGGGAGGACAGCCCCAGCATTTT.

At least ten counts were recorded for this clonotype. V usage is TRBV19 and J usage is TRBJ2-2; the D gene could be TRBD1 or TRBD2 (6 bases each). The CDR3 is made up of 13 amino acids. The V gene's germline CDR1 is LNHDA and CDR2 SQIVND (reference sequence). Trimming took off 9 bases at V and 1 base at J, with 9 bases between the two ends. The CDR3: CASGGLNTGELFF. The CDR3 DNA reads as TGTGCCAGCGGGGGCCTGAACACCGGGGAGCTGTTTTTT.

For this clonotype: A much larger clone lies a single base off, so this may be a read error. The chain combines TRBV7-9 with TRBJ2-7; D is uncertain. Between the trimmed V and J ends, which lost 4 bases and 3 bases, there was a span of 10 bases. Per the germline V gene, CDR1 is SEHNR and CDR2 is FQNEAQ (reference sequence). This CDR3 comprises 13 residues. The CDR3 region has the DNA TGTGCCAGCAGCTCACAGCTCTACTACGAGCAGTACTTC. The encoded protein is CASSSQLYYEQYF.

This clonotype was counted between two and nine times. The chain couples TRBV28 to TRBJ1-1; D is undetermined. The ends were cut back, 2 bases at V and 1 base at J, with 8 bases in the middle. Germline CDR1 reads MDHEN; CDR2 reads SYDVKM. CDR3 size: 14 residues. CDR3 DNA: TGTGCCAGCAGTTTAGAACAGCAGAACACTGAAGCTTTCTTT. It yields the protein CASSLEQQNTEAFF.

This clonotype was seen a few times. This chain links TRBV24-1 with TRBJ1-2, with D possibly TRBD1 on 6 matching bases. Germline CDR1 is KGHDR and CDR2 is SFDVKD. Trimming stripped 2 bases from V and 10 bases from J, with 13 bases between. There are 13 residues in the CDR3. The CDR3 DNA reads as TGTGCCACCAGTGATTCCGACCAGGGGTTCTACACCTTC. Protein: CATSDSDQGFYTF.